Below, 14 T cell receptor beta chains from the same sample are listed, as sequenced in a study of cytomegalovirus exposure and HLA in healthy donors. Measured with immunoSEQ multiplex PCR; TCRdb has only the in-frame clones, and not every one. The table lists 100,000 to 150,000 clones, 85% to 90% of them singletons. Sequenced sample: PBMCs. Receptors were obtained from a woman aged 18-30 years in good health and CMV-seronegative.

V usage is TRBV29-1 and J usage is TRBJ2-6; 9 bases align to TRBD1. CDR3 length equals 16 residues. Germline values: CDR1 SQVTM, CDR2 ANQGSEA. Trimming cost V 7 bases and J 4 bases; bases outside gene matches: 11. CDR3 nucleotide sequence: TGCAGCGCCGCGGGACAGGGAGTCTTCGGGGCCAACGTCCTGACTTTC. Protein product: CSAAGQGVFGANVLTF. The full variable domain, completed using reference TRBV29-1 and TRBJ2-6, is SAVISQKPSRDICQRGTSLTIQCQVDSQVTMMFWYRQQPGQSLTLIATANQGSEATYESGFVIDKFPISRPNLTFSTLTVSNMSPEDSSIYLCSAAGQGVFGANVLTFGAGSRLTVL.

The genes are TRBV2 and TRBJ2-2, with D hard to call. The germline V gene has CDR1 SNHLY and CDR2 FYNNEI. Trimming removed 6 bases at V and 3 bases at J, with 5 bases between. The CDR3 spans 12 residues. This CDR3 reads CASSPYTGELFF. The CDR3 nucleotides are TGTGCCAGCAGCCCTTACACCGGGGAGCTGTTTTTT.

The chain links TRBV5-4 to TRBJ2-2, with D perhaps matching TRBD1 (5 bases). Germline V lookup: CDR1 SGHNT, CDR2 YYREEE (reference sequence). The CDR3 runs to 13 residues. Trimming took 6 bases from V and 1 from J, leaving 7 bases between them. Here the CDR3 reads CASTGQNTGELFF. DNA of the CDR3: TGTGCCAGCACCGGACAGAACACCGGGGAGCTGTTTTTT.

The rearrangement uses TRBV5-4 and TRBJ1-1, with D unresolved. There are 15 residues in the CDR3. CDR1 is SGHNT and CDR2 is YYREEE in the germline V gene (reference sequence). V lost 0 bases, J lost 0 bases, and 9 bases lay in between. The CDR3 DNA follows: TGTGCCAGCAGCTTGGCCAGACAAATGAACACTGAAGCTTTCTTT. Protein: CASSLARQMNTEAFF.

J is TRBJ2-7 and V is TRBV28; TRBD2 matches 7 bases. Germline V lookup: CDR1 MDHEN, CDR2 SYDVKM. The CDR3 spans 11 residues. Losses at the gene ends were 8 bases for V and 3 bases for J; bases not matched to a gene: 1. This CDR3 reads CASGLDYEQYF. Here the CDR3 DNA reads TGTGCCAGCGGACTAGACTACGAGCAGTACTTC.

The chain carries TRBV29-1 and TRBJ2-7; possible D gene TRBD1, 6 bases. The CDR3 runs to 14 residues. Germline values: CDR1 SQVTM, CDR2 ANQGSEA. Between the trimmed V and J ends, which lost 4 bases and 3 bases, there was a span of 16 bases. The CDR3 region is CSVVWDTRGYEQYF. The CDR3 region has the DNA TGCAGCGTTGTTTGGGACACCCGAGGCTACGAGCAGTACTTC.

The chain is built from TRBV19 and TRBJ1-5; 7 bases align to TRBD1. Germline-derived CDR1 and CDR2 are LNHDA and SQIVND (reference sequence). J was trimmed by 3 bases and V by 5 bases; bases with no gene match: 7. The CDR3 is 15 residues long. CDR3: CASSVDRLVNQPQHF. The DNA of the CDR3 is TGTGCCAGTAGTGTGGACAGGCTTGTCAATCAGCCCCAGCATTTT.

This chain links TRBV5-1 with TRBJ2-3, with TRBD2 matching 10 bases. The junction had 4 bases not matched to a gene; V was cut back by 0 bases and J by 3 bases. CDR1 SGHRS and CDR2 YFSETQ come from the germline V gene. This CDR3 is built from 16 residues. The CDR3 sequence is CASSLDIAGGTDTQYF. The CDR3 DNA is TGCGCCAGCAGCTTGGATATAGCGGGGGGTACAGATACGCAGTATTTT.

The chain uses TRBV30 and TRBJ1-6; the D is unclear. CDR1 GTSNPN and CDR2 SVGIG come from the germline V gene (reference sequence). V was clipped by 8 bases and J by 0 bases, with 11 bases between them. The CDR3 extends over 14 amino acids. The CDR3 loop is CASQRSSYNSPLHF. Here the CDR3 DNA reads TGTGCCAGTCAAAGGAGCTCCTATAATTCACCCCTCCACTTT.

V usage is TRBV7-9 and J usage is TRBJ2-7, with D maybe TRBD2 (5 bases). The germline V gene encodes CDR1 SEHNR and CDR2 FQNEAQ (reference sequence). Trimming removed 5 bases from V and 0 bases from J, with 11 bases in between. The CDR3 spans 14 residues. CDR3 DNA sequence: TGTGCCAGCAGCAACGGGGTTAGCTCCTACGAGCAGTACTTC. Translating gives CASSNGVSSYEQYF.

The gene calls are TRBV6-4 and TRBJ1-2; D perhaps matches TRBD1 (5 bases). The CDR3 is made up of 13 amino acids. V gave up 6 bases and J gave up 8 bases, with 16 bases separating them. Germline CDR1 and CDR2: MRHNA and SNTAGT. The CDR3 sequence: CASSPRVGSGYTF. In DNA, the CDR3 is TGTGCCAGCAGCCCCAGGGTGGGTAGCGGCTACACCTTC.

The CDR3 DNA reads TGTGCCAGCAGTTATAACAGGAGTCAGGGCTCCTACGAGCAGTACTTC. Protein sequence: CASSYNRSQGSYEQYF. The chain carries TRBV28 and TRBJ2-7, with D tentatively TRBD1 (5 bases). The germline V gene encodes CDR1 MDHEN and CDR2 SYDVKM. The CDR3 covers 16 residues. V lost 4 bases, J lost 0 bases, and 16 bases lay in between.

V usage is TRBV28 and J usage is TRBJ2-6, with D possibly TRBD1 on 6 matching bases. CDR1 and CDR2 from the germline V gene are MDHEN and SYDVKM. The CDR3 totals 18 residues. V lost 2 bases, J lost 4 bases, and 18 bases lay in between. DNA of the CDR3: TGTGCCAGCAGTTTAGGGCCCTGGGGGCAGGCCGGGGCCAACGTCCTGACTTTC. Protein: CASSLGPWGQAGANVLTF.

The V call is TRBV15, the J call TRBJ2-6, with D tentatively TRBD1 (6 bases). Trimming stripped 5 bases from V and 2 bases from J, with 13 bases between. The CDR3 has 16 residues. CDR1 and CDR2 from the germline V gene are LNHNV and YYDKDF (reference sequence). CDR3 sequence: CATSPETGTGANVLTF. DNA of the CDR3: TGTGCCACCAGCCCCGAAACAGGGACTGGGGCCAACGTCCTGACTTTC.